The clone carrying this T cell receptor (beta chain) showed up many times. The antigen is not known. The sample originates from a study of type 1 regulatory T cells. The CDR3 has 16 residues. V lost 3 bases and J lost 2; bases outside the gene matches: 7. Germline V gene data show CDR1 as SGHRS and CDR2 as YFSETQ. TCRdb passed the reads through MiXCR, listing each CDR3 protein once. The sample has roughly 46,000 distinct CDR3 sequences; 12% are singletons. Study-level findings and limits: Type 1 regulatory T cells had a more restricted TCR repertoire than non-type 1 regulatory T cells.

The sample consisted of cultured non-Tr1 T cells, either the whole culture or a sorted T cell fraction (not recorded which). This receptor was taken from a human donor in good health. The chain is built from TRBV5-1 and TRBJ2-3; 9 bases fit TRBD2. The CDR3 DNA reads as TGCGCCAGCAGCTACCTAGCGGGGCCCTCCACAGATACGCAGTATTTT. Translated: CASSYLAGPSTDTQYF.